Each of the 11 T cell receptor beta chains below was sequenced from the same sample in a study of blood T cells in healthy people across ages. For the second PCR, which ran for about 6 to 11 cycles, a sample-barcoded 5' primer and a J-beta primer mix were used. TCRdb reprocessed the 5' RACE reads via MiXCR and lists one record per CDR3 protein. The sample carries 1.5 million to 2 million distinct CDR3 sequences, 28% recorded once. Input material: blood. The receptors stem from a young woman in good health.

This clonotype was seen more than once but under ten times. The chain couples TRBV12-3 or TRBV12-4 to TRBJ1-1; no firm D call. This CDR3 spans 14 amino acids. V lost 6 bases and J 1 base, leaving 12 bases between the germline ends. CDR3 in amino acids: CASSTPGANTEAFF. CDR3 nucleotide sequence: TGTGCCAGCAGCACCCCGGGCGCGAACACTGAAGCTTTCTTT.

The V call is TRBV30, the J call TRBJ1-2; tentatively, D is TRBD1 (6 bases). V was shortened by 4 bases and J by 7 bases, with 19 bases between the two germline ends. CDR1 is GTSNPN, CDR2 SVGIG, per germline (reference sequence). The CDR3 consists of 14 residues. The CDR3 loop is CAWKLNRERGGYTF. The CDR3 coding sequence is TGTGCCTGGAAGCTCAACAGGGAGCGAGGTGGCTACACCTTC.

The chain joins TRBV28 to TRBJ2-3; possibly TRBD1 for D (5 bases). CDR1 and CDR2 (germline): MDHEN, SYDVKM. V was shortened by 2 bases and J by 5 bases, with 11 bases between the two germline ends. The CDR3 is 14 amino acids. The CDR3 DNA sequence: TGTGCCAGCAGTTTACGTCAGGGTGTAGATACGCAGTATTTT. Its translation: CASSLRQGVDTQYF. Filled out from reference TRBV28 and TRBJ2-3, the complete variable domain reads DVKVTQSSRYLVKRTGEKVFLECVQDMDHENMFWYRQDPGLGLRLIYFSYDVKMKEKGDIPEGYSVSREKKERFSLILESASTNQTSMYLCASSLRQGVDTQYFGPGTRLTVL.

On this clonotype itself: A much larger clone lies one base from this, so it may be a read error. V is TRBV7-2 and J is TRBJ1-1; D is possibly TRBD1 (6 bases). Germline V gene lookup returns CDR1 SGHTA and CDR2 FQGNSA. This CDR3 region has 15 residues. With 7 bases removed from V and 5 bases from J, the gap between germline ends came to 20 bases. CDR3 in amino acids: CASNSPEGGRTEAFF. The DNA of the CDR3 is TGTGCCAGCAACTCCCCCGAAGGGGGAAGAACTGAAGCTTTCTTT.

This chain connects TRBV7-2 to TRBJ2-4, with 9 nucleotides matching TRBD1. The J call is in doubt because the DNA end fits TRBJ2-7 better. There are 15 residues in the CDR3. Germline CDR1 SGHTA, CDR2 FQGNSA. CDR3 nucleotide sequence: TGTACCAGCACCCAGAGCCGGGACAGGGCCCACGAGCAGTACTTC. Its translation is CTSTQSRDRAHEQYF.

This clonotype turned up a few times. The CDR3 spells CASSHVLSTDLDYNEQFF. The DNA for the CDR3 is TGCGCCAGCAGCCACGTTCTATCCACGGACTTGGACTACAATGAGCAGTTCTTC. The chain links TRBV4-3 to TRBJ2-1; weak D call: TRBD2 (5 bases). Trimming pared 3 bases from V and 3 bases from J, leaving 21 bases between. CDR1 is LGHNA, CDR2 YSLEER, per germline. The CDR3 has 18 residues.

The rearrangement joins TRBV5-1 to TRBJ1-1, with a possible D match to TRBD1 (5 bases). CDR3 length: 12 amino acids. V was pared by 3 bases and J by 4 bases, with 7 bases between. CDR1 is SGHRS and CDR2 is YFSETQ in the germline V gene. This CDR3 is CASSWGSTEAFF. The CDR3 nucleotides are TGCGCCAGCAGCTGGGGGAGCACTGAAGCTTTCTTT.

V usage is TRBV29-1 and J usage is TRBJ2-5; 7 positions match TRBD1. Germline CDR1 and CDR2: SQVTM and ANQGSEA. V shed 4 bases, J shed 2 bases, and the junction held 7 bases outside the gene matches. The length of the CDR3 is 14 residues. The CDR3 reads CSVARDRLQETQYF. DNA of the CDR3: TGCAGCGTTGCCCGGGACAGATTACAAGAGACCCAGTACTTC.

At least ten counts were recorded for this clonotype. This chain joins TRBV12-3 or TRBV12-4 and TRBJ2-7; no definite D call. The CDR3 contains 12 residues. Trimming took off 2 bases at V and 6 bases at J, with 8 bases between the two ends. In DNA form, the CDR3 reads TGTGCCAGCAGTTTACGGCCGAGCGAGCAGTACTTC. It specifies CASSLRPSEQYF.

The rearrangement links TRBV27 to TRBJ1-5; D remains unclear. CDR3 length equals 13 residues. From germline, CDR1 is MNHEY and CDR2 SMNVEV (reference sequence). Between the trimmed V and J ends, which lost 6 bases and 0 bases, there was a span of 6 bases. CDR3 sequence: CASSTLSNQPQHF. The CDR3 DNA follows: TGTGCCAGCAGCACCCTTAGCAATCAGCCCCAGCATTTT.

The chain uses TRBV20-1 and TRBJ2-3, with 9 bases that match TRBD2. CDR1 and CDR2 (germline): DFQATT, SNEGSKA (reference sequence). The CDR3 is 16 amino acids. V dropped 1 base and J dropped 2; count of bases not matched to a gene: 7. As DNA, the CDR3 is TGCAGTGCTAGAGTACGACCTAGCGGGGACACAGATACGCAGTATTTT. It is translated as CSARVRPSGDTDTQYF.